This T cell receptor (beta chain) was profiled in a study of T-cell memory formation after mild COVID-19. Study findings and constraints: Contracting CD8+ clones were enriched in EMRA, CD4+ mainly in CM and EM.

From the 5' RACE reads, TCRdb called clonotypes with MiXCR, one entry per CDR3 protein. Of around 300,000 distinct CDR3 sequences listed, 13% to 15% are singletons. This clonotype was seen only a few times. Its specificity is unknown. What was sequenced was PBMCs or a T cell subset sorted from them (not recorded which). The TCR was taken from a man younger than 30 who had mild COVID-19 (a few samples of this study predate the infection). Cell type and time point are not known.

In nucleotides, the CDR3 is TGTGCCAGCAGCATAACAACAGGGTACAATCAGCCCCAGCATTTT. The encoded protein is CASSITTGYNQPQHF. The V call is TRBV11-2, the J call TRBJ1-5; possible D gene TRBD1, 6 bases. CDR1 and CDR2 from the germline V gene are SGHAT and FQNNGV. With 5 bases removed from V and 3 bases from J, the gap between germline ends came to 14 bases. The CDR3 contains 15 residues.